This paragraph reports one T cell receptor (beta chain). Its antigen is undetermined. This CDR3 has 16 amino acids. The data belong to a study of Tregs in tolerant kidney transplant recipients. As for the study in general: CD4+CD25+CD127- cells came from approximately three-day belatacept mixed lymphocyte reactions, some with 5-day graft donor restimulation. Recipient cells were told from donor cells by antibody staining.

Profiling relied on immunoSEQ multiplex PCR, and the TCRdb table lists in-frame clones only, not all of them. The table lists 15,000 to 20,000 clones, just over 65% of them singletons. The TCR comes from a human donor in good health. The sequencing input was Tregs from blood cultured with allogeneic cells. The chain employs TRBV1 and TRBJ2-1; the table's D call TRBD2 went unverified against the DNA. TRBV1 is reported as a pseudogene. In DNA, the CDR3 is TGCACCAGCAGCCAAGATAGCGGGGCGAACTACAATGAGCAGTTCTTC. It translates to CTSSQDSGANYNEQFF.